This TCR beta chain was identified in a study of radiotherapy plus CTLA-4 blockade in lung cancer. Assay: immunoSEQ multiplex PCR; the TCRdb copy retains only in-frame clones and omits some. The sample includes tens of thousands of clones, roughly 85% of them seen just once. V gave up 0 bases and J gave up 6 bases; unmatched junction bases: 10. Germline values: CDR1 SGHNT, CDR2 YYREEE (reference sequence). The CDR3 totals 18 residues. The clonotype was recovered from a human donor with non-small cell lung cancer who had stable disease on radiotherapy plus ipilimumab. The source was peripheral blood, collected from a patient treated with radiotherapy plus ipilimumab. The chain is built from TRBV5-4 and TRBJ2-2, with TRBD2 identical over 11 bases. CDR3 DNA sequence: TGTGCCAGCAGCTTGGCGGGGACTAGCGGAACAGGGGCCGGGGAGCTGTTTTTT. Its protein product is CASSLAGTSGTGAGELFF.